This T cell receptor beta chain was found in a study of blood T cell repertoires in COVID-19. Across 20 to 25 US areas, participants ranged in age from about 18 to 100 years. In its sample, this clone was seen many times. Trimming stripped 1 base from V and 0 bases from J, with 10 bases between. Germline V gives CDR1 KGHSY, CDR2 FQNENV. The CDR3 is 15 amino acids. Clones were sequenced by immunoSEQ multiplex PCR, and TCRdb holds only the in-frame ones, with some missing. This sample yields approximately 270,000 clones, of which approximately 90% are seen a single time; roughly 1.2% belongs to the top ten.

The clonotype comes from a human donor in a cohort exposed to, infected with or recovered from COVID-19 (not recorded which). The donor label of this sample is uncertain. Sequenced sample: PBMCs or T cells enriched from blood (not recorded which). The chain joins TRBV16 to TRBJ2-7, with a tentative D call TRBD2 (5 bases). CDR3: CASSQFYRGSYEQYF. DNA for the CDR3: TGTGCCAGCAGCCAATTCTACCGGGGCTCCTACGAGCAGTACTTC.